This T cell receptor (beta chain) was sequenced in a study of cytomegalovirus exposure and HLA in healthy donors. Study-wide results and limits: Excluded: some indistinguishable V segments such as TRBV6-2 and TRBV6-3. Relative to equally common others, HLA-associated TCR beta chains showed greater clonal expansion in a later analysis.

Looked up from germline, CDR1 is SGHTA and CDR2 is FQGTGA. Trimming cost V 0 bases and J 5 bases; bases outside gene matches: 5. The CDR3 runs 15 residues. Remarks on this clone: What it binds is unknown.

The PCR employed 60 Vbeta primers together with 13 Jbeta primers. Assay used: immunoSEQ multiplex PCR; TCRdb lists only in-frame clones, some missing. The table has just over 150,000 clones, under 90% seen once; the top ten hold 1.9%. Healthy bone marrow donors made up the donors. The receptor was derived from a man between 18 and 35 years old in good health and CMV-seronegative. Sequenced material: PBMCs. The V and J genes are TRBV7-3 and TRBJ2-5; 8 bases are a match to TRBD2. This chain's CDR3 is CASSLTASGRETQYF. CDR3 nucleotide sequence: TGTGCCAGCAGCTTAACTGCTAGCGGGCGGGAGACCCAGTACTTC.